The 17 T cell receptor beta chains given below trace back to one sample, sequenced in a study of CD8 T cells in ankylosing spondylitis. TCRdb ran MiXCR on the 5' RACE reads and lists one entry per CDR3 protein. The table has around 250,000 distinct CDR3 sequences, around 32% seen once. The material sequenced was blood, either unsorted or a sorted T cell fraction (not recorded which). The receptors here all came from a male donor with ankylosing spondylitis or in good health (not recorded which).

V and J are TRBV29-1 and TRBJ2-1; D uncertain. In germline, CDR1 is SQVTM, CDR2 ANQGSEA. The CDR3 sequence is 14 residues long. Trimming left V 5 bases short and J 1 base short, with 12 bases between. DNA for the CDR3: TGCAGCGTTTTGGACCCCGCTTCCTACAATGAGCAGTTCTTC. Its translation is CSVLDPASYNEQFF.

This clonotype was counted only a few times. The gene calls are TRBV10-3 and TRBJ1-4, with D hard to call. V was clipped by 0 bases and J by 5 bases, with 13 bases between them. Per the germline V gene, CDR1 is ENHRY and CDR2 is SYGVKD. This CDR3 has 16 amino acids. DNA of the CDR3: TGTGCCATCAGTGAGTCGATGATTCAGGAAAATGAAAAACTGTTTTTT. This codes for CAISESMIQENEKLFF.

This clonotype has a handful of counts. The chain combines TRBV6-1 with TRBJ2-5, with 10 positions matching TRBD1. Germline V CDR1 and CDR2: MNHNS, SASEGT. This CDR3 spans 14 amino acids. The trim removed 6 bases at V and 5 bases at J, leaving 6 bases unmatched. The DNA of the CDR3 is TGTGCCAGCAGCGACAGGGGGCTGGGTGAGACCCAGTACTTC. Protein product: CASSDRGLGETQYF.

CDR3 loop: CSARTDRCNEQFF. The CDR3, as DNA: TGCAGTGCCCGGACGGACAGGTGCAATGAGCAGTTCTTC. The rearrangement joins TRBV20-1 to TRBJ2-1; the match to TRBD1 covers 7 bases. Trimming removed 6 bases from V and 6 bases from J; junction bases left unmatched: 8. The length of the CDR3 is 13 residues. Looked up from germline, CDR1 is DFQATT and CDR2 is SNEGSKA (reference sequence).

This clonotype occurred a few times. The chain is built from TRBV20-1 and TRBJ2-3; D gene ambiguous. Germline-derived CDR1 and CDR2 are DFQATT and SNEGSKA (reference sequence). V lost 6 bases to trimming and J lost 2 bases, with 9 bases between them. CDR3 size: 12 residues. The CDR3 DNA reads TGCAGTGCCAGCTTTATCACAGATACGCAGTATTTT. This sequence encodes CSASFITDTQYF.

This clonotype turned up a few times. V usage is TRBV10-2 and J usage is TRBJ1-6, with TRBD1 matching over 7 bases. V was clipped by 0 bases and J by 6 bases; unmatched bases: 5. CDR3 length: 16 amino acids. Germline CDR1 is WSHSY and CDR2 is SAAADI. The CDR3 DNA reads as TGCGCCAGCAGTGAGTCGAGGGGGCGGAGTAATTCACCCCTCCACTTT. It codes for CASSESRGRSNSPLHF.

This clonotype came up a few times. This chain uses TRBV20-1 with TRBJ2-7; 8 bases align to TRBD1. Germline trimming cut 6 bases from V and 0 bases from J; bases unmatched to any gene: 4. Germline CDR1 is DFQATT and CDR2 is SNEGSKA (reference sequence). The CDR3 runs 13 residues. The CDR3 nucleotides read TGCAGTGCCCCGACAGGGGACTCCTACGAGCAGTACTTC. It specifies CSAPTGDSYEQYF.

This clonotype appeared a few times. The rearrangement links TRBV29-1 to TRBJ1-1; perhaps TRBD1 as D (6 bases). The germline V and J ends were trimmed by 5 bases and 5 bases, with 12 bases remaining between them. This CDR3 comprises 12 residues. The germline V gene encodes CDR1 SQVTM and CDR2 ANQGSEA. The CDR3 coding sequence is TGCAGCGTTCAAGGCGGACAGACTGAAGCTTTCTTT. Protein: CSVQGGQTEAFF.

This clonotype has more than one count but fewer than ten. The CDR3 DNA is TGCAGTGCCCCTACTCGTGGGGCGGATACGCAGTATTTT. It translates to CSAPTRGADTQYF. The V gene is TRBV20-1, the J gene TRBJ2-3; the D gene is possibly TRBD1 (5 bases). The CDR3 totals 13 residues. Germline V gene sequence: CDR1 DFQATT, CDR2 SNEGSKA (reference sequence). Deletions cut 6 bases from V and 6 bases from J, with 16 bases between.

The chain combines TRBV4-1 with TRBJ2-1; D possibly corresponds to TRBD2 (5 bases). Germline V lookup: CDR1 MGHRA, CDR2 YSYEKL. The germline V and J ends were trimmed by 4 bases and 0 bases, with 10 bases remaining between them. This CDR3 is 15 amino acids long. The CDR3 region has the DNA TGCGCCAGCAGCCCCAGCGGTGGCTCCTACAATGAGCAGTTCTTC. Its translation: CASSPSGGSYNEQFF.

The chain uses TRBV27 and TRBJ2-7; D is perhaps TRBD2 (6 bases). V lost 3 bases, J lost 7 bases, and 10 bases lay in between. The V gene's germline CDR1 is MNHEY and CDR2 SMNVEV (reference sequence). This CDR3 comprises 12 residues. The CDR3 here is CASSLYGGEQYF. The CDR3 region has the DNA TGTGCCAGCAGTTTGTACGGGGGTGAGCAGTACTTC.

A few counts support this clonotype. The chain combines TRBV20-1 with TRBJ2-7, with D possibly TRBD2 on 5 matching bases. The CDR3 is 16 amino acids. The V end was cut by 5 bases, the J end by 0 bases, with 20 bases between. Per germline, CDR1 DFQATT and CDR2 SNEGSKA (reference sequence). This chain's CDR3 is CSARPTEGFFSYEQYF. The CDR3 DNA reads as TGCAGTGCTCGACCTACTGAGGGATTTTTCTCCTACGAGCAGTACTTC.

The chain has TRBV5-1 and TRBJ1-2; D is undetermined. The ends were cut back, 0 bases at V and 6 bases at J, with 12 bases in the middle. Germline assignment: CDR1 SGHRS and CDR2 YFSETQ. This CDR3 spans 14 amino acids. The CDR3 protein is CASSLETVANGYTF. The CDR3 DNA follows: TGCGCCAGCAGCTTGGAAACGGTTGCTAATGGCTACACCTTC. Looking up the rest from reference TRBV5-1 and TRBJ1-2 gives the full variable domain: KAGVTQTPRYLIKTRGQQVTLSCSPISGHRSVSWYQQTPGQGLQFLFEYFSETQRNKGNFPGRFSGRQFSNSRSEMNVSTLELGDSALYLCASSLETVANGYTFGSGTRLTVV.

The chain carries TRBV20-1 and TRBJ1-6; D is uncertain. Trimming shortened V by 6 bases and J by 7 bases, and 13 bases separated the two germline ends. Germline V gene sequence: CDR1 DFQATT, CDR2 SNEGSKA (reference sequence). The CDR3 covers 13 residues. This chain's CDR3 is CSAPTQKNSPLHF. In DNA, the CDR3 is TGCAGTGCCCCGACACAGAAGAATTCACCCCTCCACTTT.

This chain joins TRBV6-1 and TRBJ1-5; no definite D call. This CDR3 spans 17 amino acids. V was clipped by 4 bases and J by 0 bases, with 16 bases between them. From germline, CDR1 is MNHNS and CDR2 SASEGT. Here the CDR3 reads CASSVDTSPYSNQPQHF. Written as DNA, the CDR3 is TGTGCCAGCAGTGTTGACACCAGTCCTTATAGCAATCAGCCCCAGCATTTT.

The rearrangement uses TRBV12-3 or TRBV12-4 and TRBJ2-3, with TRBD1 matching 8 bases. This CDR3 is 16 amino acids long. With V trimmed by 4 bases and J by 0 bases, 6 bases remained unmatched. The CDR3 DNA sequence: TGTGCCAGCAGTTCACCCAGGGGGCCTAGCACAGATACGCAGTATTTT. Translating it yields CASSSPRGPSTDTQYF.

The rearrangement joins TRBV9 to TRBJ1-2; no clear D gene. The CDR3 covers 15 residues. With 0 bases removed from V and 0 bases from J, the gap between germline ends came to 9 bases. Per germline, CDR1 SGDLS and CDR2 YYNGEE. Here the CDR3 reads CASSVGPAANYGYTF. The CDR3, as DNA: TGTGCCAGCAGCGTAGGTCCGGCAGCTAACTATGGCTACACCTTC.